What follows describes a single T cell receptor beta chain. The antigen remains undetermined. TCR beta libraries were prepared from cDNA with unique molecular identifiers. The authors obtained roughly 0.5 million cDNA molecules from around 1 to 9.1 million T cells. TCRdb processed the PCR reads anew with MiXCR; each CDR3 protein has one entry. The sample lists roughly 200,000 distinct CDR3 sequences, 25% to 35% occurring once. This entry is derived from a study of post-analysis software for immune sequencing data. Study summary: Both relapsing-remitting and secondary progressive multiple sclerosis featured among the disease courses, as did progressive-relapsing multiple sclerosis.

Study-wide results and limits: Strong co-clustering by F measure linked samples that shared a preparation batch. Compared against controls, patients with multiple sclerosis displayed significantly lower normalized Chao1 diversity. Relative to controls, patients had a few TRBV segments at higher frequency, with TRBV5-6, TRBV5-1 and TRBV20-1 among these.

The germline V gene has CDR1 MDHEN and CDR2 SYDVKM. CDR3 length equals 18 residues. V dropped 7 bases and J dropped 2; count of bases not matched to a gene: 18. Sequenced material: blood. The chain has TRBV28 and TRBJ2-7, with 9 bases that match TRBD2. This TCR derives from a girl between 2 and 17 years old with multiple sclerosis. The CDR3 bases are TGTGCCAGCACCCCAGGGGTAGCGGGAGCCTCCGTTACCTACGAGCAGTACTTC. Its protein is CASTPGVAGASVTYEQYF.